The present T cell receptor beta chain was sequenced within a study of blood T cells in healthy people across ages. Overall study results and limits: With naive T cell percentage, TCR beta diversity showed a strong correlation.

A second PCR, run for about 7 to 11 cycles, used a sample-barcoded 5' primer plus a J-beta primer mix. From the 5' RACE reads, TCRdb called clonotypes with MiXCR, one entry per CDR3 protein. The table includes fewer than 900,000 distinct CDR3 sequences, over 45% detected once. Germline CDR1 is MNHNY and CDR2 is SVGAGI (reference sequence). CDR3 size: 16 residues. The V end was cut by 5 bases, the J end by 9 bases, with 23 bases between. Details on this clonotype: The target antigen is unknown.

J is TRBJ2-1 and V is TRBV6-6; tentative D call: TRBD1 (6 bases). The TCR sequence derives from a woman between 55 and 75 years old in good health. The sequenced sample was blood. This CDR3 reads CASSTRGGTKSSEQFF. CDR3 DNA sequence: TGTGCCAGCAGTACCCGAGGGGGAACCAAATCGAGTGAGCAGTTCTTC.